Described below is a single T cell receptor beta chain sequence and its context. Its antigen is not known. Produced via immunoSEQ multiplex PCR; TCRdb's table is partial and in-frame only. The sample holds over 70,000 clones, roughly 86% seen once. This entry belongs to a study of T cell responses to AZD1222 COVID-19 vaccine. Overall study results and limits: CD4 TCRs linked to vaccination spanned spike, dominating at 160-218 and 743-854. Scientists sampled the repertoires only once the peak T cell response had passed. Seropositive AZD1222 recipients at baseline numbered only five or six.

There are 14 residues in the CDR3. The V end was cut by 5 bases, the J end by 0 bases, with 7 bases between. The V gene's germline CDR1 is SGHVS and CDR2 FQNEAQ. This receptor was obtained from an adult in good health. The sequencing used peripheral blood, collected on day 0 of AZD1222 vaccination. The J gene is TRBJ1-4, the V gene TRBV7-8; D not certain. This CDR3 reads CASSTTTTNEKLFF. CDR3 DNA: TGTGCCAGCAGCACAACTACAACTAATGAAAAACTGTTTTTT.